This T cell receptor (beta chain) was recorded in a study of T cell repertoires in cytomegalovirus infection. V was pared by 4 bases and J by 0 bases, with 3 bases of the junction left unmatched. This CDR3 comprises 15 residues. Germline assignment: CDR1 ENHRY and CDR2 SYGVKD. This clonotype came up a few times. Its antigen is still unknown. One entry per CDR3 protein, called by TCRdb with MiXCR from the reads. The sample consists of about 900,000 distinct CDR3 sequences, roughly 30% of them appearing once. The chain joins TRBV10-3 to TRBJ2-3; 8 bases are shared with TRBD1. The material was cultured CD8+ T cells from PBMCs, obtained from culture after CMV antigen stimulation. The sequence came from a human donor in good health (CMV status not recorded). Some clones in this sample may be carry-over from other donors' samples. As DNA, the CDR3 is TGTGCCATCAGTGCGGACAGGGAGAGCACAGATACGCAGTATTTT. Protein: CAISADRESTDTQYF.